The table lists the clone carrying this T cell receptor (beta chain) with a count of one. Its antigen is undetermined. This sample stems from a study of T cell responses to AZD1222 COVID-19 vaccine. V lost 4 bases, J lost 4 bases, and 6 bases stayed unmatched. The germline CDR1 and CDR2 sequences are SGHVS and FQNEAQ. The CDR3 length is 15 residues. Here immunoSEQ multiplex PCR was the method, and the copy in TCRdb shows in-frame clones only, minus some. The sample holds about 110,000 clones, approximately 84% seen once. Study observations and caveats: Rises in breadth and depth of Spike-specific TCRs came after two AZD1222 doses. Unmutated variant regions are reportedly the target of nearly half of TCRs that are spike-specific.

This sequence joins TRBV7-8 and TRBJ1-4, with 7 bases fitting TRBD1. This TCR was sampled from an adult in good health. This specimen consisted of peripheral blood, obtained on day 0 of AZD1222 vaccination. The CDR3 loop reads CASSSGQALNEKLFF. CDR3 bases: TGTGCCAGCAGCTCCGGACAGGCTCTTAATGAAAAACTGTTTTTT. Variable domain in full (rest from reference TRBV7-8 and TRBJ1-4): GAGVSQSPRYKVAKRGQDVALRCDPISGHVSLFWYQQALGQGPEFLTYFQNEAQLDKSGLPSDRFFAERPEGSVSTLKIQRTQQEDSAVYLCASSSGQALNEKLFFGSGTQLSVL.